Presented here are 20 T cell receptor beta chains from one specimen sequenced in a study of blood T cells in healthy people across ages. It was with a sample-barcoded 5' primer and a J-beta primer mix that a second PCR of about 6 to 12 cycles was run. TCRdb ran MiXCR on the 5' RACE reads and lists one entry per CDR3 protein. The sample holds nearly 800,000 distinct CDR3 sequences, more than 50% seen once. The sequenced sample was blood. The receptor source for this set is a man aged 40-49 years in good health.

The chain has TRBV15 and TRBJ2-4; 8 nucleotides line up with TRBD2. Judging by the DNA end, TRBJ2-5 fits better; the J call may be wrong. The CDR3 sequence is 16 residues long. Per the germline V gene, CDR1 is LNHNV and CDR2 is YYDKDF (reference sequence). This chain's CDR3 is CATSRDPGGGQETQYF. The CDR3 DNA sequence: TGTGCCACCAGCAGAGATCCCGGGGGGGGCCAAGAGACCCAGTACTTC.

A few counts support this clonotype. The genes are TRBV7-8 and TRBJ2-5, with D possibly matching TRBD1 (6 bases). The last part of the DNA fits TRBJ2-7 better; the J call may be wrong. There are 14 residues in the CDR3. Per germline, CDR1 SGHVS and CDR2 FQNEAQ. The CDR3 is CASSLAGRGSEQYF. The CDR3 nucleotides read TGTGCCAGCAGCTTAGCGGGCAGGGGATCCGAGCAGTACTTC.

This clonotype was observed a handful of times. V and J are TRBV9 and TRBJ2-7; D is undetermined. The V gene's germline CDR1 is SGDLS and CDR2 YYNGEE. V lost 0 bases, J lost 4 bases, and 14 bases lay in between. The CDR3 runs to 15 residues. CDR3 in DNA: TGTGCCAGCAGCGTAGAAGCCAGCCTGGCTTACGAGCAGTACTTC. Translating gives CASSVEASLAYEQYF. The whole variable domain, filled in from reference TRBV9 and TRBJ2-7, reads DSGVTQTPKHLITATGQRVTLRCSPRSGDLSVYWYQQSLDQGLQFLIQYYNGEERAKGNILERFSAQQFPDLHSELNLSSLELGDSALYFCASSVEASLAYEQYFGPGTRLTVT.

The CDR3 bases are TGCAGTGCTGTCGATTATTCGACCCTTGAGCAGTACTTC. Its translation: CSAVDYSTLEQYF. The rearrangement joins TRBV20-1 to TRBJ2-5; D remains ambiguous. V gave up 5 bases and J gave up 11 bases, with 21 bases separating them. Looked up from germline, CDR1 is DFQATT and CDR2 is SNEGSKA (reference sequence). CDR3 length equals 13 residues.

The V call is TRBV28, the J call TRBJ2-5; possibly TRBD2 for D (6 bases). V dropped 3 bases and J dropped 2 bases, with 13 bases sitting between them. The CDR3 sequence is 15 residues long. Germline CDR1 and CDR2: MDHEN and SYDVKM. CDR3 protein: CASSFGRRGQETQYF. The CDR3 region has the DNA TGTGCCAGCAGTTTTGGACGGAGGGGACAAGAGACCCAGTACTTC. Variable domain in full (rest from reference TRBV28 and TRBJ2-5): DVKVTQSSRYLVKRTGEKVFLECVQDMDHENMFWYRQDPGLGLRLIYFSYDVKMKEKGDIPEGYSVSREKKERFSLILESASTNQTSMYLCASSFGRRGQETQYFGPGTRLLVL.

Comment on this clonotype: An end of the junction differs from the germline gene, which may be a read error. J is TRBJ1-2 and V is TRBV15; D unclear. This CDR3 contains 15 residues. Per germline, CDR1 LNHNV and CDR2 YYDKDF (reference sequence). CDR3 sequence (DNA): TGTGCCACCGGCAGAGATTATAAGGGAACGAACGGCTACACCTTC. It codes for CATGRDYKGTNGYTF.

The rearrangement joins TRBV7-9 to TRBJ2-5; 9 bases match TRBD2. V shed 5 bases and J 11 bases; nucleotides not matched to a gene: 9. Germline-derived CDR1 and CDR2 are SEHNR and FQNEAQ (reference sequence). This CDR3 has 13 residues. CDR3: CASSPAGGGEQYF. The CDR3 DNA sequence: TGTGCCAGCAGCCCGGCGGGGGGGGGTGAGCAGTACTTC.

The CDR3 DNA follows: TGCAGCGCTACCGGGACAATCCTTGAAGCTTTCTTT. Amino acid sequence: CSATGTILEAFF. This sequence joins TRBV29-1 and TRBJ1-1; D perhaps matches TRBD1 (6 bases). V was cut by 7 bases and J by 7 bases, with 16 bases left in between. The CDR3 covers 12 residues. CDR1 SQVTM and CDR2 ANQGSEA come from the germline V gene.

V usage is TRBV7-2 and J usage is TRBJ2-5; tentatively, D is TRBD2 (6 bases). CDR1 and CDR2 (germline): SGHTA, FQGNSA. With 8 bases removed from V and 1 base from J, the gap between germline ends came to 14 bases. This CDR3 has 14 residues. CDR3 coding DNA: TGTGCCAGCGCACCGGGTAGCGGCCAAGAGACCCAGTACTTC. This sequence encodes CASAPGSGQETQYF.

A word on this clonotype: A read error is possible here, since a much larger clone lies one base away. The chain uses TRBV20-1 and TRBJ1-2, with D uncertain. CDR1 and CDR2 (germline): DFQATT, SNEGSKA (reference sequence). CDR3 length: 15 residues. The CDR3: CGAYFQHPLGDGYTF. The CDR3 region has the DNA TGCGGTGCTTACTTTCAACACCCCCTTGGCGATGGCTACACCTTC.

The sample holds a few counts of this clonotype. The chain is built from TRBV12-3 or TRBV12-4 and TRBJ1-2; no clear D gene. The CDR3 spans 15 residues. V shed 3 bases and J shed 7 bases, with 18 bases lying between them. Written as DNA, the CDR3 is TGTGCCAGCAGTTTTAGTGGGCCGCTTGGGCTTGGCTACACCTTC. Translation: CASSFSGPLGLGYTF.

The chain combines TRBV20-1 with TRBJ2-4; 7 nucleotides align to TRBD1. The DNA end is a closer match to TRBJ2-7, so the J assignment may be wrong. The CDR3 has 13 amino acids. In germline, CDR1 is DFQATT, CDR2 SNEGSKA (reference sequence). DNA for the CDR3: TGCAGTGCCACCGACAGGGAATTCTACGAGCAGTACTTC. It is translated as CSATDREFYEQYF.

This clonotype occurred a few times. The chain combines TRBV25-1 with TRBJ1-2; D remains unclear. The CDR3 length is 13 residues. In germline, CDR1 is MGHDK, CDR2 SYGVNS. The V and J ends lost 4 bases and 7 bases respectively, with 13 bases between them. DNA for the CDR3: TGTGCCAGCAGTGTAGGTACGGTGGGTGGCTACACCTTC. It encodes CASSVGTVGGYTF.

The chain links TRBV20-1 to TRBJ1-5; D unresolved. The CDR3 runs 10 residues. Germline V gene sequence: CDR1 DFQATT, CDR2 SNEGSKA (reference sequence). Trimming stripped 6 bases from V and 2 bases from J, with 2 bases between. The CDR3 DNA follows: TGCAGTGCCGGCAATCAGCCCCAGCATTTT. This codes for CSAGNQPQHF.

The chain couples TRBV20-1 to TRBJ2-5; no reliable D call. The DNA end is a closer match to TRBJ2-7, so the J assignment may be wrong. There are 12 residues in the CDR3. Germline V gives CDR1 DFQATT, CDR2 SNEGSKA (reference sequence). CDR3 amino acids: CSATQRPYEQYF. In nucleotides, the CDR3 is TGCAGTGCGACTCAGAGACCTTACGAGCAGTACTTC.

The chain couples TRBV9 to TRBJ2-3, with unresolved D. The V end lost 3 bases, the J end lost 4 bases, and 3 bases lay between the germline ends. The CDR3 is made up of 11 amino acids. CDR1 is SGDLS and CDR2 is YYNGEE in the germline V gene. The CDR3 here is CASSAADTQYF. The CDR3 DNA sequence: TGTGCCAGCAGCGCGGCAGATACGCAGTATTTT.

The V gene is TRBV2, the J gene TRBJ2-1, with 9 bases lining up with TRBD2. CDR3 length: 15 amino acids. The V gene end was trimmed by 2 bases and the J gene end by 7 bases; junction bases not matched to a gene: 6. Germline V gives CDR1 SNHLY, CDR2 FYNNEI. As DNA, the CDR3 is TGTGCCAGCAGTGAAACTGGGACTAGCACTAATGAGCAGTTCTTC. As protein: CASSETGTSTNEQFF.

The J gene is TRBJ2-3, the V gene TRBV3-1; TRBD1 agrees at 9 bases. This CDR3 is 18 amino acids long. Germline CDR1 LGHDT, CDR2 YNNKEL (reference sequence). Germline trimming cut 6 bases from V and 3 bases from J; bases unmatched to any gene: 16. The CDR3 sequence is CASSRQGVGGGRTDTQYF. For the CDR3, the DNA is TGTGCCAGCAGTAGACAGGGGGTCGGCGGTGGAAGAACAGATACGCAGTATTTT.

The gene calls are TRBV20-1 and TRBJ2-7, with TRBD2 matching over 9 bases. This CDR3 region has 14 residues. Germline V gene data show CDR1 as DFQATT and CDR2 as SNEGSKA (reference sequence). CDR3 in amino acids: CSAGVAGVQWEQYF. The CDR3 DNA reads as TGCAGCGCCGGGGTAGCGGGGGTTCAATGGGAGCAGTACTTC.

A remark on this clonotype: With a much larger clone just one base away, this may be a read error. The rearrangement joins TRBV11-1 to TRBJ2-3; TRBD2 is a possible D gene (6 bases). CDR1 is SGHAT and CDR2 is FQDESV in the germline V gene (reference sequence). V was pared by 5 bases and J by 2 bases, with 8 bases between. CDR3 length: 13 amino acids. As DNA, the CDR3 is TGTGCCAGCAGCCCGGACTACACAGATACGCAGTATTTT. Its protein product is CASSPDYTDTQYF.